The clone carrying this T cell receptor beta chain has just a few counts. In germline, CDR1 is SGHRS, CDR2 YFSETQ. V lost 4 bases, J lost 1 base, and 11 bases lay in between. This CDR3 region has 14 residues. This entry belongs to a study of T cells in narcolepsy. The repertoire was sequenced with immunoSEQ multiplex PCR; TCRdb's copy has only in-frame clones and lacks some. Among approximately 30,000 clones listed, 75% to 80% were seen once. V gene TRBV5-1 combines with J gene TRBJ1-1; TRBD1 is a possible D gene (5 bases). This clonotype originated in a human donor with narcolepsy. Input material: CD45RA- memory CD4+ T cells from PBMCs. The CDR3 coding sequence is TGCGCCAGCAGCGCCGAGACAGCGAACACTGAAGCTTTCTTT. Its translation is CASSAETANTEAFF.